In this sample, the clone carrying this T cell receptor beta chain turned up many times. Its matching antigen is unknown. V lost 3 bases and J 8 bases, leaving 19 bases between the germline ends. From germline, CDR1 is MNHEY and CDR2 SVGAGI. This CDR3 spans 15 amino acids. The data are from a study of blood T cells in healthy people across ages. On the study more broadly: Template switching picked up about one barcoded beta molecule for each two T cells. General study results and limits: Roughly linear declines in TCR beta diversity per million T cells occurred with age.

Alongside a J-beta primer mix, a sample-barcoded 5' primer served in a second PCR lasting about 7 to 12 cycles. At least 3 million CDR3-containing paired-end reads were obtained per sample. MiXCR, applied by TCRdb to the 5' RACE reads, yields one record per CDR3 protein. The repertoire holds roughly 640,000 distinct CDR3 sequences, with about 30% as singletons. Per sample, no less than 6 micrograms of total RNA were extracted. Sequencing was carried out using blood. This chain joins TRBV6-5 and TRBJ1-2; tentative D call: TRBD1 (5 bases). This clonotype originated in a woman of 80 years or more in good health. CDR3 in amino acids: CASSYRARDSRGYTF. CDR3 DNA sequence: TGTGCCAGCAGTTATAGAGCAAGGGACTCGCGGGGCTACACCTTC.